This T cell receptor (beta chain) emerged from a study of CD8 T cells in Susac syndrome (dated by TCRdb to the late 2010s). Describing the broader study: Whether CD8+ T cell activation and differentiation in Susac syndrome was antigen driven was tested using repertoire sequencing. The study compared CD8+ T cell repertoire clonality among about a dozen healthy donors, around 14 Susac syndrome patients and around 16 multiple sclerosis patients. Study-wide findings and limitations: The number of individuals in the TCR sequencing and HLA analysis was acknowledged as relatively small.

On this clonotype: What antigen it recognizes has not been identified. No quality values exist for individual bases; no much larger clone is one base distant.

The germline V gene (reference sequence) yields MNHEY for CDR1 and SMNVEV for CDR2. V and J are truncated by 3 bases and 2 bases respectively, leaving an intervening sequence of 6 bases. Including cysteine and phenylalanine, the CDR3 has 13 amino acids. Only the CDR3 DNA stays, 39 bases, in frame from base 1. RNA was extracted with the RNeasy kit and about 0.5 to 1 ug was reverse transcribed using random hexamers. TCR beta CDR3 regions were amplified with the immunoSEQ multiplex PCR assay covering 54 Vbeta and 13 Jbeta segments. To correct PCR amplification bias, a synthetic template baseline was used for both primer optimization and computational correction. The original pipeline was this. Only productive sequences were kept, with reads annotated to V, D and J genes according to IMGT and analyzed in immunoSEQ Analyzer. To calculate clonality, Shannon entropy was normalized by log2 of the number of productive unique sequences and then subtracted from one. For each patient and control, public and private clones were evaluated among the 100 most prevalent clones. Clones were defined as Susac-specific when absent from the healthy and MS cohorts, from over 950 published viral clones and from other ImmuneACCESS disease sequences. The raw public data were reprocessed by TCRdb itself: fastp quality trimming at Q25, MiXCR clonotype calling, in-frame beta chains only. CDR3 protein duplicates are merged, each entry listing the most common genes and DNA. These V and J calls originate from TCRdb's pipeline instead of the authors' own analysis. Here the sample has some 300,000 distinct CDR3 sequences; 89% occur a single time. The ten largest clones take up approximately 0.2% of the sample.

Peripheral blood CD8+ and CD4+ T cells from healthy donors, Susac syndrome patients and multiple sclerosis patients were profiled using high-throughput TCR beta sequencing. The multiple sclerosis controls were treatment-naive patients who had stable or active relapsing-remitting disease and met the revised McDonald criteria. Bulk CD8+ and CD4+ T cells were purified magnetically by negative isolation, whereas CD8+ TEMRA cells were enriched by FACS. Blood was collected in EDTA tubes and processed within 24 hours, with PBMCs isolated through density gradient centrifugation. PBMCs intended for TCR sequencing were frozen in liquid nitrogen and were later thawed in a 37 degrees C water bath. A purity of at least 90% was achieved for sorted or isolated CD4+, CD8+ and CD8+ TEMRA cells.

In this chain, TRBV27 is recombined with TRBJ2-3, with the D gene too uncertain to name. Specimen: CD8+ T cells from PBMCs. The receptor comes from a human donor with multiple sclerosis. The nucleotides are TGTGCCAGCAGTTTGACAAACACAGATACGCAGTATTTT. Its product reads: CASSLTNTDTQYF.